This TCR beta chain was profiled in a study of T cells after yellow fever vaccination. The germline CDR1 and CDR2 sequences are KGHSH and LQKENI. CDR3 length: 13 amino acids. V gave up 0 bases and J gave up 5 bases, with 7 bases separating them. One entry per CDR3 protein, called by TCRdb with MiXCR from the 5' RACE reads. The sample carries more than 300,000 distinct CDR3 sequences, roughly 10% recorded once. Sequenced material: CD4+ T cells sorted from PBMCs, taken 45 days after the yellow fever booster vaccination. The J gene is TRBJ1-1, the V gene TRBV18; D remains ambiguous. The source is a man aged 18 to 29 who received the YFV17D yellow fever vaccine. The CDR3 sequence: CASSPPPRTEAFF. The CDR3 coding sequence is TGTGCCAGCTCACCACCCCCAAGGACTGAAGCTTTCTTT.